This T cell receptor beta chain is from a study of response to subunit inactivated influenza vaccine. Study results and caveats: That few new T cells are recruited by each seasonal influenza vaccination was the authors' suggestion.

TCRdb ran MiXCR on the RT-PCR reads and lists one entry per CDR3 protein. This table holds 650,000 to 800,000 distinct CDR3 sequences, roughly 14% found once. About this clonotype: Antigen: not known.

There are 14 residues in the CDR3. CDR1 is SGHDT and CDR2 is YYEEEE in the germline V gene. With 4 bases clipped from V and 4 bases from J, the junction kept 3 bases outside the gene matches. The V gene is TRBV5-6, the J gene TRBJ2-3, with 10 bases lining up with TRBD1. The sample here was PBMCs from blood, taken roughly 15 days before vaccination. The receptor was isolated from a man aged 50 to 59 who received an inactivated influenza vaccine. In DNA form, the CDR3 reads TGTGCCAGCAGCATGGGACAGGGGTCAGATACGCAGTATTTT. Translating it yields CASSMGQGSDTQYF.